Sequencing of this TCR beta chain was carried out in a study of neurological immune-mediated disorders. Regarding the study as a whole: Private repertoires in all groups were suggested by the finding that expanded clones across subjects shared no CDR3 amino acid sequences.

This sample's time point: longitudinal time-point 3. Using its own MiXCR run on the 5' RACE reads, TCRdb lists one record per CDR3 protein. This table has approximately 48,000 distinct CDR3 sequences, roughly an eighth appearing once. In germline, CDR1 is MNHEY, CDR2 SVGEGT. Trimming left V 4 bases short and J 2 bases short, with 17 bases between. This CDR3 is 16 amino acids long. This clonotype appeared many times. Its antigen is not identified. The chain links TRBV6-2 or TRBV6-3 to TRBJ2-5; D is unresolved. The TCR sequence derives from a male donor with HTLV-1-associated myelopathy (HAM/TSP). The sequenced material came from PBMCs. The CDR3 DNA reads TGTGCCAGCAGTTCCCCTCTCGATAGTATGCAAGAGACCCAGTACTTC. Translating it yields CASSSPLDSMQETQYF.